Presented here are 17 T cell receptor beta chains from one specimen sequenced in a study of graft-versus-host responses after intestinal transplantation (dated by TCRdb to about 2021). The library came from the immunoSEQ multiplex PCR assay. TCRdb took this table from immuneACCESS and kept in-frame rearrangements with V and J called. Such tables lack part of the clones; where checked against another copy, unresolved V genes explain under half of the gap, and the rest is unexplained. The sample has tens of thousands of clones on record, roughly nine tenths of them singletons. The ten most abundant clones make up about 2.7% of the sample. Their antigens are not known. The time point label, as the study defines it: cells obtained before transplantation from donor or recipient. This material consisted of unstimulated CD8+ T cells sorted from spleen or lymph node cells, taken before intestinal transplant. The receptors were gathered from a human donor who received an intestinal transplant.

This chain connects TRBV5-4 to TRBJ2-1; no clear D. Germline lookup yields CDR1 SGHNT and CDR2 YYREEE (reference sequence). The length of the CDR3 is 15 residues. V was pared by 0 bases and J by 0 bases, with 7 bases between. The CDR3 DNA reads TGTGCCAGCAGCTTGGGCTTGAGCTCCTACAATGAGCAGTTCTTC. It translates to CASSLGLSSYNEQFF.

Here the CDR3 DNA reads TGTGCCAGCAGCTCCGGACAGTGGATCCGCTCCTATAATTCACCCCTCCACTTT. Encoded protein: CASSSGQWIRSYNSPLHF. This sequence joins TRBV28 and TRBJ1-6, with TRBD1 as a possible D gene (6 bases). V lost 6 bases, J lost 0 bases, and 18 bases lay in between. CDR1 and CDR2 (germline): MDHEN, SYDVKM. This CDR3 comprises 18 residues.

V and J are TRBV6-1 and TRBJ2-1; 8 bases fit TRBD2. Germline loops: CDR1 MNHNS, CDR2 SASEGT. The CDR3 is 14 amino acids. The V gene end was trimmed by 4 bases and the J gene end by 8 bases; junction bases not matched to a gene: 7. The CDR3 sequence: CASSAGLASDEQFF. CDR3 DNA sequence: TGTGCCAGCAGTGCCGGACTAGCTAGCGATGAGCAGTTCTTC.

The chain joins TRBV13 to TRBJ1-3; D is unclear. CDR3 length: 12 amino acids. V was trimmed by 6 bases and J by 9 bases, leaving 12 bases between them. The germline V gene encodes CDR1 PRHDT and CDR2 FYEKMQ (reference sequence). CDR3 bases: TGTGCCAGCAGTCCTAACCTAGGCACCATATATTTT. It codes for CASSPNLGTIYF.

This chain connects TRBV7-6 to TRBJ2-7, with 7 positions matching TRBD2. Germline CDR1 SGHVS, CDR2 FNYEAQ. This CDR3 spans 15 amino acids. Trimming took 5 bases from V and 4 from J; bases not matched to a gene: 11. CDR3 DNA: TGTGCCAGCAGCCGGGCGGGAGAGGGGATTTACGAGCAGTACTTC. Translated: CASSRAGEGIYEQYF.

V is TRBV4-1 and J is TRBJ2-3; 8 nucleotides line up with TRBD2. Germline V gene data show CDR1 as MGHRA and CDR2 as YSYEKL. Germline trimming cut 2 bases from V and 4 bases from J; bases unmatched to any gene: 17. There are 19 residues in the CDR3. CDR3 sequence (DNA): TGCGCCAGCAGCCAATTCCATTCCCCCCTAGCGGGCGAGTCAGATACGCAGTATTTT. It codes for CASSQFHSPLAGESDTQYF.

CDR3 sequence: CASSLGPGHNTGELFF. In nucleotides, the CDR3 is TGTGCCAGCAGCTTGGGCCCGGGACACAACACCGGGGAGCTGTTTTTT. The chain combines TRBV5-4 with TRBJ2-2; TRBD1 is a possible D gene (6 bases). Deletions cut 0 bases from V and 2 bases from J, with 11 bases between. The CDR3 is 16 residues long. Germline loops: CDR1 SGHNT, CDR2 YYREEE (reference sequence).

CDR3 residues: CASSLLGNGDFYEQYF. As DNA, the CDR3 is TGTGCCAGCAGCTTACTCGGGAACGGGGACTTTTACGAGCAGTACTTC. The chain links TRBV7-8 to TRBJ2-7; maybe TRBD2 (6 bases). The CDR3 is made up of 16 amino acids. CDR1 is SGHVS and CDR2 is FQNEAQ in the germline V gene. The V gene lost 2 bases and the J gene lost 4 bases, with 18 bases spanning the gap. Together with reference TRBV7-8 and TRBJ2-7, the CDR3 gives the full variable domain: GAGVSQSPRYKVAKRGQDVALRCDPISGHVSLFWYQQALGQGPEFLTYFQNEAQLDKSGLPSDRFFAERPEGSVSTLKIQRTQQEDSAVYLCASSLLGNGDFYEQYFGPGTRLTVT.

This chain links TRBV9 with TRBJ2-2; 8 bases line up with TRBD1. From germline, CDR1 is SGDLS and CDR2 YYNGEE. J lost 7 bases, V lost 3 bases, and 2 bases had no gene match. This CDR3 has 13 residues. The CDR3 DNA is TGTGCCAGCAGCGCGGGGACAGGCGGGGAGCTGTTTTTT. Its protein is CASSAGTGGELFF.

V usage is TRBV11-2 and J usage is TRBJ1-2, with a weak D call TRBD1 (6 bases). The CDR3 totals 15 residues. The V and J ends lost 0 bases and 4 bases respectively, with 12 bases between them. Germline loops: CDR1 SGHAT, CDR2 FQNNGV. Written as DNA, the CDR3 is TGTGCCAGCAGCTTAGACCCGACAGGTGCCTATGGCTACACCTTC. Translated: CASSLDPTGAYGYTF. Variable domain in full (rest from reference TRBV11-2 and TRBJ1-2): EAGVAQSPRYKIIEKRQSVAFWCNPISGHATLYWYQQILGQGPKLLIQFQNNGVVDDSQLPKDRFSAERLKGVDSTLKIQPAKLEDSAVYLCASSLDPTGAYGYTFGSGTRLTVV.

The chain joins TRBV4-1 to TRBJ1-4; 8 nucleotides agree with TRBD1. Per the germline V gene, CDR1 is MGHRA and CDR2 is YSYEKL. The CDR3 runs 16 residues. The V gene end was trimmed by 0 bases and the J gene end by 6 bases; junction bases not matched to a gene: 6. The CDR3 is CASSQEVGQGDEKLFF. The DNA of the CDR3 is TGCGCCAGCAGCCAAGAGGTCGGACAGGGAGATGAAAAACTGTTTTTT.

The V call is TRBV7-6, the J call TRBJ2-3; 8 positions agree with TRBD2. This CDR3 has 16 amino acids. Germline V gene sequence: CDR1 SGHVS, CDR2 FNYEAQ. V lost 2 bases, J lost 2 bases, and 6 bases stayed unmatched. DNA for the CDR3: TGTGCCAGCAGCTTATTTAGCGGGACCAACACAGATACGCAGTATTTT. Its translation: CASSLFSGTNTDTQYF.

The rearrangement links TRBV15 to TRBJ1-5; D is unclear. Looked up from germline, CDR1 is LNHNV and CDR2 is YYDKDF (reference sequence). V lost 0 bases, J lost 3 bases, and 15 bases lay in between. The CDR3 is 17 residues long. Written as DNA, the CDR3 is TGTGCCACCAGCAGAGATTCCGAAGAAAACACCAATCAGCCCCAGCATTTT. Residues: CATSRDSEENTNQPQHF. The full variable domain, completed using reference TRBV15 and TRBJ1-5, is DAMVIQNPRYQVTQFGKPVTLSCSQTLNHNVMYWYQQKSSQAPKLLFHYYDKDFNNEADTPDNFQSRRPNTSFCFLDIRSPGLGDTAMYLCATSRDSEENTNQPQHFGDGTRLSIL.

CDR3 sequence (DNA): TGCAGCGTTGAAGAAAACACGCTAGCCAAAAACATTCAGTACTTC. Translating gives CSVEENTLAKNIQYF. The chain couples TRBV29-1 to TRBJ2-4; the D is unclear. The CDR3 covers 15 residues. V lost 0 bases to trimming and J lost 0 bases, with 9 bases between them. Germline values: CDR1 SQVTM, CDR2 ANQGSEA.

The genes are TRBV7-9 and TRBJ2-7; D is perhaps TRBD2 (6 bases). This CDR3 comprises 14 residues. V was clipped by 5 bases and J by 4 bases, with 15 bases between them. Germline lookup yields CDR1 SEHNR and CDR2 FQNEAQ (reference sequence). For the CDR3, the DNA is TGTGCCAGCAGCCGACCTTTAGCGGAGTACGAGCAGTACTTC. Its translation: CASSRPLAEYEQYF.

The rearrangement links TRBV13 to TRBJ2-1; tentative D call: TRBD1 (6 bases). Deletions cut 5 bases from V and 0 bases from J, with 11 bases between. CDR3 length equals 15 residues. Germline V gives CDR1 PRHDT, CDR2 FYEKMQ (reference sequence). The CDR3 spells CASSLLDSSYNEQFF. The DNA for the CDR3 is TGTGCCAGCAGCCTCCTGGACAGCTCCTACAATGAGCAGTTCTTC.

The V and J genes are TRBV7-8 and TRBJ1-2; D gene unclear. This CDR3 region has 14 residues. Germline V gene lookup returns CDR1 SGHVS and CDR2 FQNEAQ. Trimming removed 4 bases from V and 4 bases from J, with 13 bases in between. CDR3 nucleotide sequence: TGTGCCAGCAGCTCAATTCGACACCCCTATGGCTACACCTTC. Residues: CASSSIRHPYGYTF. Looking up the rest from reference TRBV7-8 and TRBJ1-2 gives the full variable domain: GAGVSQSPRYKVAKRGQDVALRCDPISGHVSLFWYQQALGQGPEFLTYFQNEAQLDKSGLPSDRFFAERPEGSVSTLKIQRTQQEDSAVYLCASSSIRHPYGYTFGSGTRLTVV.